This T cell receptor beta chain derives from a study of graft-versus-host responses after intestinal transplantation (dated by TCRdb to the early 2020s). At the level of the whole study: The transplants that recipients got were multivisceral, liver-intestinal, or isolated intestinal. Every recipient was given anti-thymocyte globulin induction, then maintenance tacrolimus and steroids for about 3 years. Bulk TCR-beta CDR3 sequencing was used to track graft-versus-host and host-versus-graft alloreactive T cell clones in the graft, circulation and bone marrow after intestinal transplantation. Alloreactive clones were identified by sequencing pre-transplant mixed lymphocyte reaction products and comparing these products with unstimulated pre-transplant donor and recipient T cells. Samples from three later patients were sequenced in-house on an Illumina MiSeq with MiXCR processing rather than by the commercial service. Donor T cell macrochimerism was defined as a peak of at least 4% donor T cells among recipient peripheral blood mononuclear cells. The cohort enrolled 20 to 25 intestinal transplant recipients, one of whom was a retransplant, and 3 patients without pretransplant specimens were excluded. Study-wide findings and limitations: In patients with donor T cell macrochimerism, the allografts had high GvH to HvG T cell clonal ratios. Conclusions were limited by the relatively low number and heterogeneity of intestinal transplant patients. GvH clones turned up in recipient bone marrow, with some appearing earlier in ileal mucosa or blood, a pattern consistent with an intestinal mucosal origin. Peak levels of circulating GvH clones were associated with declines in HvG clones early after transplant.

Remarks on this clone: The clone's antigen remains unknown. Nothing much larger sits one base from this clone, and base qualities are not available.

Based on the germline V gene (reference sequence), the CDR1 and CDR2 sequences are MNHEY and SMNVEV. The CDR3 contains 15 residues, cysteine and phenylalanine counted. The kept DNA is CDR3 alone, 45 bases in frame from the first base. Relative to germline, V is missing 2 bases and J is missing 5 bases, with 7 bases of the junction outside any gene match. Blood samples were collected up to 4 times in the first month after transplant and then at least monthly when available. The library was generated by the immunoSEQ multiplex PCR assay. High-throughput TCR-beta CDR3 sequencing of genomic DNA from most patients was performed by Adaptive Biotechnologies. The study's processing was this. Adaptive's ImmunoSEQ software supplied the TCR sequencing data for 18 patients, while MiXCR and VDJtools were used to process a few other patients. Because the origin of CDR3 nucleotide sequences shared between donor and recipient could not be assigned, those sequences were removed. To count as alloreactive, a clone needed at least 2-fold expansion over unstimulated cells and a minimum CFSE-low frequency of 0.002% (template counts) or 0.001% (read counts). Clones detected in sequenced pre-transplant spleen, lymph node, or MLR CFSE-low populations of the donor or recipient were defined as mappable. The cumulative frequency of alloreactive clones was calculated as a percentage of all sequences, weighted by copy number. In TCRdb, the immuneACCESS table is reduced to in-frame sequences with V and J assigned. These tables do not hold every clone; where another copy was compared, an unresolved V gene accounts for under half, and the others remain unexplained. V, J and clone size are taken as reported in that table, and D and trimming were inferred from the DNA itself. Present in this sample are fewer than 50,000 clones, around nine tenths of which were seen just once. The ten largest clones add up to approximately 4.7% of the sample.

The chain joins TRBV27 to TRBJ2-3; a stretch of 7 junction bases matches TRBD2. This sequence originates from a human patient who received an intestinal transplant, so some T cells may come from the graft donor. This material consisted of PBMCs, taken 524 days after transplant. The DNA sequence follows: TGTGCCAGCAGTTTAAGGGGAGGGATGCTAGATACGCAGTATTTT. The encoded protein is CASSLRGGMLDTQYF.